A selection of T cell receptor beta chains follows, all from one sample in a study of OX40 agonist ivuxolimab in advanced cancers. Clones were read by immunoSEQ multiplex PCR, and TCRdb kept only the in-frame ones, dropping some. The table lists tens of thousands of clones, about 91% of them singletons, with 0.75% to 0.9% in the top ten. The sequencing here drew on CD4+ or CD8+ T cells sorted from blood, taken in a trial of the OX40 agonist ivuxolimab. These receptors all stem from an adult with an advanced solid tumor such as melanoma, head and neck, liver or kidney cancer. Both conserved end residues are part of each CDR3. D genes are given only for firm matches. Clone size is shown for a subset of rows, as once, few, many or a class of expanded clone.

V	D	size	J	DNA	CDR3
TRBV7-9	NA	once	TRBJ2-7	TGTGCCAGCAGCTTCGACCAATCCTACTCTTACGAGCAGTACTTC	CASSFDQSYSYEQYF
TRBV30	NA	NA	TRBJ1-2	TGTGCCTGGAGTGTGGGCGGAAACCGCGGCTATGGCTACACCTTC	CAWSVGGNRGYGYTF
TRBV6-6	TRBD1	NA	TRBJ1-2	TGTGCCAGCAGTACCGGACAGGGTCGGGGCTACACCTTC	CASSTGQGRGYTF
TRBV29-1	TRBD1	NA	TRBJ2-3	TGCAGCGTAAAAACGGACAGGTCGGCAGATACGCAGTATTTT	CSVKTDRSADTQYF
TRBV19	NA	NA	TRBJ2-2	TGTGCCAGTAGTAGGACAACGAACACCGGGGAGCTGTTTTTT	CASSRTTNTGELFF
TRBV11-2	TRBD1	NA	TRBJ2-5	TGTGCCAGCAGCTTAGACCCAGGGGGCCTAGAGACCCAGTACTTC	CASSLDPGGLETQYF
TRBV14	NA	NA	TRBJ2-2	TGTGCCAGCAGCCAACAGACCAGGGTGGACACCGGGGAGCTGTTTTTT	CASSQQTRVDTGELFF
TRBV7-3	NA	NA	TRBJ2-1	TGTGCCAGCAGCTTAAACCGACCGGGAGCTGGCTACAATGAGCAGTTCTTC	CASSLNRPGAGYNEQFF
TRBV5-3	TRBD1	once	TRBJ1-4	TGTGCCAGAAGCTTGCCCCGGGACAGGTCTGAAAAACTGTTTTTT	CARSLPRDRSEKLFF
TRBV7-8	NA	NA	TRBJ2-3	TGTGCCAGCAGCTCGCAGACTGGGGATACGCAGTATTTT	CASSSQTGDTQYF
TRBV6-1	TRBD2	NA	TRBJ2-7	TGTGCCAGCAGTGCTGGGCCGGGACTAGCGACTGAGCAGTACTTC	CASSAGPGLATEQYF
TRBV30	NA	NA	TRBJ2-7	TGTGCCCGGAGTGCGGACCAAACCTACGAGCAGTACTTC	CARSADQTYEQYF
TRBV2	NA	NA	TRBJ2-7	TGTGCCAGCAGTGTGTTAGGCTACGAGCAGTACTTC	CASSVLGYEQYF
TRBV4-2	NA	NA	TRBJ2-1	TGTGCCAGCAGCCAAGCGCGGGATGAGCAGTTCTTC	CASSQARDEQFF
TRBV5-1	NA	NA	TRBJ2-2	TGCGCCAGCAGCTTGGATAACACCGGGGAGCTGTTTTTT	CASSLDNTGELFF
TRBV6-1	NA	few	TRBJ1-2	TGTGCCAGCAGAGACTCTGGGCTCTATGGCTACACCTTC	CASRDSGLYGYTF
TRBV6-1	NA	NA	TRBJ1-1	TGTGCCAGCAGTGAACCCCTGGGACGAGAGTCTTTCTTT	CASSEPLGRESFF
TRBV6-5	NA	NA	TRBJ2-3	TGTGCCAGCAGTTACTCAGCCCCCTTCACAGATACGCAGTATTTT	CASSYSAPFTDTQYF
TRBV7-3	TRBD1	NA	TRBJ2-1	TGTGCCAGCAGCCTGGACAGGGCAGATGAGCAGTTCTTC	CASSLDRADEQFF
TRBV7-9	NA	NA	TRBJ2-3	TGTGCCAGCAGCTTAGACTTTGTTACAGATACGCAGTATTTT	CASSLDFVTDTQYF
TRBV7-9	TRBD2	NA	TRBJ2-1	TGTGCCAGCAGCTTAGTGGGAGGGCCAGGTAATGAGCAGTTCTTC	CASSLVGGPGNEQFF
TRBV5-1	NA	once	TRBJ2-7	TGCGCCAGCAGCTTTGGCGGCGGCTCCTACGAGCAGTACTTC	CASSFGGGSYEQYF
TRBV11-2	NA	NA	TRBJ2-1	TGTGCCAGCAGCCCTACAGGGAGGAATGAGCAGTTCTTC	CASSPTGRNEQFF
TRBV5-6	TRBD2	NA	TRBJ2-6	TGTGCCAGCAGCTTGGCGGGACTAAGAATCTCTGGGGCCAACGTCCTGACTTTC	CASSLAGLRISGANVLTF
TRBV27	NA	NA	TRBJ1-2	TGTGCCAGCACTCCCCTATCCGGCAGTTCTTTCTATGGCTACACCTTC	CASTPLSGSSFYGYTF
TRBV6-5	TRBD1	NA	TRBJ1-3	TGTGCCAGCAGAGGACAGGGGGCCGGAAACACCATATATTTT	CASRGQGAGNTIYF
TRBV5-1	NA	few	TRBJ2-7	TGCGCCAGTCGACGGGACTTCAATGTCTACGAGCAGTACTTC	CASRRDFNVYEQYF
TRBV6-6	NA	once	TRBJ2-7	TGTGCCAGCAGTTTCCGTAGGGGCGAGCAGTACTTC	CASSFRRGEQYF
TRBV28	NA	few	TRBJ2-6	TGTGCCAGCAGTTTATATTTCTCTGGGGCCAACGTCCTGACTTTC	CASSLYFSGANVLTF
TRBV11-2	NA	NA	TRBJ2-1	TGTGCCAGCAGCTTAACGTCCCCCTACAATGAGCAGTTCTTC	CASSLTSPYNEQFF
TRBV19	NA	NA	TRBJ2-4	TGTGCCAGTAGTGTTCTGACAGGTTTAGACATTCAGTACTTC	CASSVLTGLDIQYF
TRBV6-6	NA	NA	TRBJ1-6	TGTGCCAGCAGTTACTCGGCCGGGGAGTCACCCCTCCACTTT	CASSYSAGESPLHF
TRBV18	TRBD1	NA	TRBJ2-5	TGTGCCAGCTCCATGATACAGGGGGCGGCGGGGCAAGAGACCCAGTACTTC	CASSMIQGAAGQETQYF
TRBV9	NA	NA	TRBJ2-1	TGTGCCAGCAGCGTAGTAGACACAAGCTCCTACAATGAGCAGTTCTTC	CASSVVDTSSYNEQFF
TRBV28	NA	once	TRBJ2-3	TGTGCCAGCAGTTTGCAGGGAATGGCGCAGTATTTT	CASSLQGMAQYF
TRBV29-1	NA	NA	TRBJ1-4	TGCAGCGTTGAGGGGGGGCGCGATGAAAAACTGTTTTTT	CSVEGGRDEKLFF
TRBV19	NA	once	TRBJ2-1	TGTGCCAGTAGTCACGGGGTTCCGGAAAATGAGCAGTTCTTC	CASSHGVPENEQFF
TRBV5-4	NA	NA	TRBJ1-2	TGTGCCAGCAGCTTGGCCGCCAAACCGCACTATGGCTACACCTTC	CASSLAAKPHYGYTF
TRBV7-2	TRBD2	NA	TRBJ2-3	TGTGCCAGCAATCTGGGGGGGAGCGCAGATACGCAGTATTTT	CASNLGGSADTQYF
TRBV6-1	NA	NA	TRBJ2-1	TGTGCCAGCAGTGAGTACTCGGGGCTAAACAATGAGCAGTTCTTC	CASSEYSGLNNEQFF
TRBV5-1	NA	NA	TRBJ1-1	TGCGCCAGCAGCCAACAAGAGAACACTGAAGCTTTCTTT	CASSQQENTEAFF
TRBV18	NA	once	TRBJ1-5	TGTGCCAGCTCACCACCGGGGGTGGGCAATCAGCCCCAGCATTTT	CASSPPGVGNQPQHF
TRBV15	NA	NA	TRBJ2-1	TGTGCCACCAGCAGAGCGGGTTACAATGAGCAGTTCTTC	CATSRAGYNEQFF
TRBV7-2	NA	many	TRBJ2-7	TGTGCCAGCAGCTTAGACCGTCGCGAGCAGTACTTC	CASSLDRREQYF
TRBV29-1	TRBD1	few	TRBJ2-5	TGCAGCGTTGAAAAGGTGTGGGACAGTGAGACCCAGTACTTC	CSVEKVWDSETQYF